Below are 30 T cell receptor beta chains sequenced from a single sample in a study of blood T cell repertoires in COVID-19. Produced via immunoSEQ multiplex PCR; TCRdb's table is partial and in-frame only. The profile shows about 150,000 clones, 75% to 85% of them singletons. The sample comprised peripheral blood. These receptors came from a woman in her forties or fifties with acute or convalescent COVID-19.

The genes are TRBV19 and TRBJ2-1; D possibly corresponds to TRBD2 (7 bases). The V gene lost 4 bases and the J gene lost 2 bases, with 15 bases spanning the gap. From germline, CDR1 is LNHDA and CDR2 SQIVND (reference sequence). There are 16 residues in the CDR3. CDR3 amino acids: CASSRTGGGTYNEQFF. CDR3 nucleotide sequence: TGTGCCAGTAGTAGGACGGGCGGGGGCACCTACAATGAGCAGTTCTTC.

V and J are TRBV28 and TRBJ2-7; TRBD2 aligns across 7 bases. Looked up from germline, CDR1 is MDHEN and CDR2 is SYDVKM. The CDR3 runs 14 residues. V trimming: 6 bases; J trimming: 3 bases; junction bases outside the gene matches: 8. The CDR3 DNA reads TGTGCCAGCAGCCCTCCGGCTAGCGGCTACGAGCAGTACTTC. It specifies CASSPPASGYEQYF.

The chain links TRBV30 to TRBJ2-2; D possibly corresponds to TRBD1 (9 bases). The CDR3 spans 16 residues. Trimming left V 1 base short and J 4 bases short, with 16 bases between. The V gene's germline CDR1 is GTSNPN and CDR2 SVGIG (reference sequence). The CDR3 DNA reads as TGTGCCTGGAGTGGTAGCGGGACAGGGCCCACCGGGGAGCTGTTTTTT. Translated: CAWSGSGTGPTGELFF. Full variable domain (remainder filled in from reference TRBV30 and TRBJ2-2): SQTIHQWPATLVQPVGSPLSLECTVEGTSNPNLYWYRQAAGRGLQLLFYSVGIGQISSEVPQNLSASRPQDRQFILSSKKLLLSDSGFYLCAWSGSGTGPTGELFFGEGSRLTVL.

CDR3 nucleotide sequence: TGTGCCAGCAGCCCCGCGACAGGGGGCAACGCTCAGCCCCAGCATTTT. Translation gives CASSPATGGNAQPQHF. This chain uses TRBV28 with TRBJ1-5; TRBD1 agrees at 10 bases. This CDR3 spans 16 amino acids. V shed 6 bases and J 6 bases; nucleotides not matched to a gene: 11. CDR1 is MDHEN, CDR2 SYDVKM, per germline.

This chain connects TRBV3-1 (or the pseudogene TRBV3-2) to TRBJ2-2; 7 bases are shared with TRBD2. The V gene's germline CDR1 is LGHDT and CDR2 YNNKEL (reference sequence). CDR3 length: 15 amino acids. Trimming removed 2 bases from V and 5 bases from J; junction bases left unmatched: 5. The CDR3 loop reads CASSQLQGGTGELFF. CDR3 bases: TGTGCCAGCAGCCAATTGCAGGGAGGGACCGGGGAGCTGTTTTTT.

As DNA, the CDR3 is TGCAGTGCTAGTACGGGGGGCAGGACTAACTATGGCTACACCTTC. It encodes CSASTGGRTNYGYTF. J is TRBJ1-2 and V is TRBV20-1, with D possibly TRBD1 on 6 matching bases. CDR1 and CDR2 (germline): DFQATT, SNEGSKA (reference sequence). Trimming stripped 3 bases from V and 0 bases from J, with 14 bases between. This CDR3 has 15 amino acids.

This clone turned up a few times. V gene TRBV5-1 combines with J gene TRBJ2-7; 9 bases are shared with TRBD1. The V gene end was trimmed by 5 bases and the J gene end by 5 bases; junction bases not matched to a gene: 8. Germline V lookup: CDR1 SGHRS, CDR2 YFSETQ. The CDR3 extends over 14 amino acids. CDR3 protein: CASSEQGAVNEQYF. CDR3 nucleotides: TGCGCCAGCAGTGAACAGGGGGCGGTCAACGAGCAGTACTTC.

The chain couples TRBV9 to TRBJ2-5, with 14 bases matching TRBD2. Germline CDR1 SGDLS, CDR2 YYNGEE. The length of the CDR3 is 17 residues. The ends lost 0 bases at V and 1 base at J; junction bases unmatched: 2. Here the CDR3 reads CASSVGTSGGLQETQYF. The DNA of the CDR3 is TGTGCCAGCAGCGTAGGGACTAGCGGGGGGCTCCAAGAGACCCAGTACTTC. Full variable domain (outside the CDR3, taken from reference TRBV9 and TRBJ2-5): DSGVTQTPKHLITATGQRVTLRCSPRSGDLSVYWYQQSLDQGLQFLIQYYNGEERAKGNILERFSAQQFPDLHSELNLSSLELGDSALYFCASSVGTSGGLQETQYFGPGTRLLVL.

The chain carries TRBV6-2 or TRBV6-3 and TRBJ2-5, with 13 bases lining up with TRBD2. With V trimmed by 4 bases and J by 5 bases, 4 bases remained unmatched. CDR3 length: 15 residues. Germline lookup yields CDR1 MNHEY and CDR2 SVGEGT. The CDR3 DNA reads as TGTGCCAGCAGTTGGACTAGCGGGAGTTGGGAGACCCAGTACTTC. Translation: CASSWTSGSWETQYF.

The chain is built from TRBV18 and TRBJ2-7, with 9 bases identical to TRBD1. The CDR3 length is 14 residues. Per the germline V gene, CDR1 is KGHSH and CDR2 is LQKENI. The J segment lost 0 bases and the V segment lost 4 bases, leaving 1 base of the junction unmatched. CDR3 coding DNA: TGTGCCAGCTCACGGACAGGGGACTCCTACGAGCAGTACTTC. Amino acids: CASSRTGDSYEQYF.

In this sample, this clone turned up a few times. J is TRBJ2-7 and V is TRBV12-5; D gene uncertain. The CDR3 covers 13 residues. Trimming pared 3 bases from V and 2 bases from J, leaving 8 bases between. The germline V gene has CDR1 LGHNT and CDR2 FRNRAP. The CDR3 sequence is CASGLKRTYEQYF. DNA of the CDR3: TGTGCTAGTGGTTTAAAGCGAACCTACGAGCAGTACTTC.

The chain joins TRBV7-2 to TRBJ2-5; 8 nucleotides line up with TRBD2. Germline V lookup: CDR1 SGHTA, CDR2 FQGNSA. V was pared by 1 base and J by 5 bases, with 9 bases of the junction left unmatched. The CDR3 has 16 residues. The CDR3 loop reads CASSLDSGVGWETQYF. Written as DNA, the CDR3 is TGTGCCAGCAGCTTAGATAGCGGGGTGGGATGGGAGACCCAGTACTTC.

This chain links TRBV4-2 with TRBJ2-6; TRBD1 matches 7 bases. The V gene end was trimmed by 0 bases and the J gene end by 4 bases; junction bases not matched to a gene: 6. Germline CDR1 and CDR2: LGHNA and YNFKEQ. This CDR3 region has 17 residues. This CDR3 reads CASSQEVTGFGANVLTF. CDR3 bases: TGTGCCAGCAGCCAAGAAGTGACAGGGTTCGGGGCCAACGTCCTGACTTTC.

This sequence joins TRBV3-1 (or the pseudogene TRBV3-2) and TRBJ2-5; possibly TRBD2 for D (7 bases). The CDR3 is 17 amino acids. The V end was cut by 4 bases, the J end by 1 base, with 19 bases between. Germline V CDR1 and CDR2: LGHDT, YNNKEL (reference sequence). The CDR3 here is CASSLGGAGTGQETQYF. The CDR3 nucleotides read TGTGCCAGCAGCCTAGGGGGGGCGGGGACCGGCCAAGAGACCCAGTACTTC.

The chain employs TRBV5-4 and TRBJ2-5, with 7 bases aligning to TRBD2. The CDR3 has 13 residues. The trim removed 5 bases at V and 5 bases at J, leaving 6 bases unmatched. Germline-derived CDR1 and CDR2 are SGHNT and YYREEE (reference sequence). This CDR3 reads CASRSTGRETQYF. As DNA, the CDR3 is TGTGCCAGCAGGTCGACCGGGAGGGAGACCCAGTACTTC.

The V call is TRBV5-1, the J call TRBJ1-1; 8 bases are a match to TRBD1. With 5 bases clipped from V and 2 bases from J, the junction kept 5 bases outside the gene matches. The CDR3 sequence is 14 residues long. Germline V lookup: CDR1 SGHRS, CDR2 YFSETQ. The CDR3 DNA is TGCGCCAGCAGTCGTGGACAGGGCAACACTGAAGCTTTCTTT. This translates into CASSRGQGNTEAFF.

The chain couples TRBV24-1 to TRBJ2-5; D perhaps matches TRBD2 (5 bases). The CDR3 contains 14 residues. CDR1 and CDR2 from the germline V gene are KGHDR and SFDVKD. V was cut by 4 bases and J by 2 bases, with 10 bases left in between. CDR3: CATSEAGVQETQYF. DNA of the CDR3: TGTGCCACCAGTGAAGCCGGGGTACAAGAGACCCAGTACTTC.

CDR3 region: CASSQDTAGVGYNEQFF. In DNA form, the CDR3 reads TGCGCCAGCAGCCAAGATACGGCGGGGGTCGGATACAATGAGCAGTTCTTC. The chain has TRBV4-3 and TRBJ2-1; 7 bases align to TRBD2. Germline CDR1 LGHNA, CDR2 YSLEER. The CDR3 extends over 17 amino acids. The V segment lost 0 bases and the J segment 4 bases; nucleotides outside the gene matches: 9.

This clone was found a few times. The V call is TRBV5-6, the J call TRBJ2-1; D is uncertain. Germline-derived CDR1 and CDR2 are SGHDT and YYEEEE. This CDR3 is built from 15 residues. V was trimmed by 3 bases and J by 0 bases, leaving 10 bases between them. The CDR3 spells CASSSLSLSYNEQFF. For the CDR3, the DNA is TGTGCCAGCAGCTCCTTGAGCCTCTCCTACAATGAGCAGTTCTTC.

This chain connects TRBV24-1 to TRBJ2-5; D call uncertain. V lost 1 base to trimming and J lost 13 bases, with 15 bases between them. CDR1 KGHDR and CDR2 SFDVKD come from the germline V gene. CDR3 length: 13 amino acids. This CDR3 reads CATSDFSQPPGYF. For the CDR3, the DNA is TGTGCCACCAGTGATTTTTCACAGCCGCCCGGGTACTTC.

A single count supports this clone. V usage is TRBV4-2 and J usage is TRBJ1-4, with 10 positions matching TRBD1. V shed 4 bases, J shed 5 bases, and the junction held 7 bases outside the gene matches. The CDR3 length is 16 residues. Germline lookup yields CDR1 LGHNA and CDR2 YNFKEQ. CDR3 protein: CASSLSPGQGNEKLFF. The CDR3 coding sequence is TGTGCCAGCAGCCTCTCACCGGGACAGGGGAATGAAAAACTGTTTTTT.

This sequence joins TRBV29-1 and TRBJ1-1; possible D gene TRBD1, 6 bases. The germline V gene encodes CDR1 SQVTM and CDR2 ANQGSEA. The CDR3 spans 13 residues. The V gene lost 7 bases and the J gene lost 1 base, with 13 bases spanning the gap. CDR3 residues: CSAETGQNTEAFF. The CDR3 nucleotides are TGCAGCGCTGAGACGGGACAGAACACTGAAGCTTTCTTT.

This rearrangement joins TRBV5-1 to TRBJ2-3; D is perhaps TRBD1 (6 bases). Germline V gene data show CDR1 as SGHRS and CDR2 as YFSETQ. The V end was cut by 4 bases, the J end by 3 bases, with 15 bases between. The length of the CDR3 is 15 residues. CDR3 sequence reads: CASSGRTEGTDTQYF. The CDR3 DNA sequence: TGCGCCAGCAGCGGGCGGACAGAGGGAACAGATACGCAGTATTTT.

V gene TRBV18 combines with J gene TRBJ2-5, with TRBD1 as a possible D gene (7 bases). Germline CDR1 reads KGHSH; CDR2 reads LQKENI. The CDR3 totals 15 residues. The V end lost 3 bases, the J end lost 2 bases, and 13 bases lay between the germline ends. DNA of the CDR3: TGTGCCAGCTCACCTCAGGGGGGCCTGCAAGAGACCCAGTACTTC. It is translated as CASSPQGGLQETQYF.

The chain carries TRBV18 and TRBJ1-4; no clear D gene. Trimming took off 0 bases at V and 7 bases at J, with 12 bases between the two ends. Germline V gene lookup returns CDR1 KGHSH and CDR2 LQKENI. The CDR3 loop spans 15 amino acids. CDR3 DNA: TGTGCCAGCTCACCACCGTCACAGTCAACTGAAAAACTGTTTTTT. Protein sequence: CASSPPSQSTEKLFF.

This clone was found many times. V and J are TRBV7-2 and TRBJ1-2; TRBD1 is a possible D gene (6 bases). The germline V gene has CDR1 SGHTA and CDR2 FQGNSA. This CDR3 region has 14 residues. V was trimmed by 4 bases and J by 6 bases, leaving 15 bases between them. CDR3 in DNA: TGTGCCAGCAGCTCCCCAGATCACAGGGATGGCTACACCTTC. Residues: CASSSPDHRDGYTF. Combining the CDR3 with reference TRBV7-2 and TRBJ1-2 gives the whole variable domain GAGVSQSPSNKVTEKGKDVELRCDPISGHTALYWYRQSLGQGLEFLIYFQGNSAPDKSGLPSDRFSAERTGGSVSTLTIQRTQQEDSAVYLCASSSPDHRDGYTFGSGTRLTVV.

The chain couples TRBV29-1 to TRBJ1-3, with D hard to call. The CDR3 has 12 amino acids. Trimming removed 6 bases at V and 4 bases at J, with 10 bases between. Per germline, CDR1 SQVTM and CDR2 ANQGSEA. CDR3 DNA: TGCAGCGTGAGGGTCAGCGGAAACACCATATATTTT. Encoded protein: CSVRVSGNTIYF.

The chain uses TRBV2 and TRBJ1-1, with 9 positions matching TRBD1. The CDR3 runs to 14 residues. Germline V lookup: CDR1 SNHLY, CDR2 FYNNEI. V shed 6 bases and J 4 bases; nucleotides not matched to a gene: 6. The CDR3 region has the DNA TGTGCCAGCAGACAGGGGGCGCGTTTCACTGAAGCTTTCTTT. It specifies CASRQGARFTEAFF.

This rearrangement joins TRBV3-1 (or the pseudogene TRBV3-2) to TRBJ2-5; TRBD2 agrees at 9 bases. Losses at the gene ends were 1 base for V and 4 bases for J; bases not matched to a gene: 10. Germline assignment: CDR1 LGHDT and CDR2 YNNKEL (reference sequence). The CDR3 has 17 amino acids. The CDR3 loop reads CASSQGYRRGGLETQYF. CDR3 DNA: TGTGCCAGCAGCCAAGGGTATCGGCGGGGGGGCCTAGAGACCCAGTACTTC.

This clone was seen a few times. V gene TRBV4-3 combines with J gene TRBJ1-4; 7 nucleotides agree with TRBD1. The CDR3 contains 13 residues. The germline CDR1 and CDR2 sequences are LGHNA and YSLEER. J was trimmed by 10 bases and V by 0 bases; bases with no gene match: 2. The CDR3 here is CASSQDTGAKLFF. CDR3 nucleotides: TGCGCCAGCAGCCAAGACACAGGGGCAAAACTGTTTTTT.